This passage covers 14 T cell receptor beta chains from one sample sequenced in a study of blood T cell repertoires in COVID-19. Clones were read by immunoSEQ multiplex PCR, and TCRdb kept only the in-frame ones, dropping some. The data contain over 110,000 clones, 88% of them singletons. Sequencing used peripheral blood. These receptors all come from a man in his 70s with acute or convalescent COVID-19.

The J gene is TRBJ1-2, the V gene TRBV29-1, with TRBD1 matching over 11 bases. The V and J ends lost 6 bases and 4 bases, in that order; junction bases with no gene match: 4. The germline V gene encodes CDR1 SQVTM and CDR2 ANQGSEA. The CDR3 has 13 amino acids. The CDR3 sequence: CSVPGTGGYGYTF. The CDR3 bases are TGCAGCGTACCCGGGACAGGGGGCTATGGCTACACCTTC.

The chain is built from TRBV18 and TRBJ1-6; no firm D call. This CDR3 region has 17 residues. V was shortened by 3 bases and J by 6 bases, with 18 bases between the two germline ends. Germline V lookup: CDR1 KGHSH, CDR2 LQKENI. The CDR3 is CASSPVGGEGTNSPLHF. CDR3 DNA sequence: TGTGCCAGCTCACCGGTTGGAGGTGAGGGAACTAATTCACCCCTCCACTTT.

This clone was seen a handful of times. The J gene is TRBJ1-1, the V gene TRBV7-8; D not certain. The germline CDR1 and CDR2 sequences are SGHVS and FQNEAQ. Trimming cost V 2 bases and J 4 bases, with 14 bases left between them. This CDR3 spans 15 amino acids. CDR3 sequence: CASSLSEFRVTEAFF. CDR3 sequence (DNA): TGTGCCAGCAGCTTATCTGAGTTCCGAGTCACTGAAGCTTTCTTT.

In DNA form, the CDR3 reads TGTGCCAGCCCTCGGGGAGGGCAGAATCCCATATCAGAGCAGTACTTC. This encodes CASPRGGQNPISEQYF. This chain uses TRBV28 with TRBJ2-7, with 7 bases that match TRBD2. V gave up 8 bases and J gave up 7 bases; unmatched junction bases: 20. This CDR3 is built from 16 residues. Germline V gene data show CDR1 as MDHEN and CDR2 as SYDVKM.

This chain connects TRBV24-1 to TRBJ2-1; 10 bases match TRBD1. This CDR3 is built from 17 residues. Germline lookup yields CDR1 KGHDR and CDR2 SFDVKD. J was trimmed by 10 bases and V by 4 bases; bases with no gene match: 15. CDR3 DNA sequence: TGTGCCACCAGTGACCTAGACATAAGGGGACAGGGGAGGGAGCAGTTCTTC. Protein: CATSDLDIRGQGREQFF.

The chain recombines TRBV4-1 with TRBJ2-1, with D possibly TRBD1 on 6 matching bases. Looked up from germline, CDR1 is MGHRA and CDR2 is YSYEKL. CDR3 length equals 16 residues. V lost 2 bases, J lost 2 bases, and 13 bases lay in between. DNA for the CDR3: TGCGCCAGCAGCCAACACCTACAGGGTACCTACAATGAGCAGTTCTTC. Translating it yields CASSQHLQGTYNEQFF.

The chain is built from TRBV3-1 (or the pseudogene TRBV3-2) and TRBJ2-7, with a possible D match to TRBD2 (6 bases). This CDR3 has 15 residues. From germline, CDR1 is LGHDT and CDR2 YNNKEL (reference sequence). V was clipped by 3 bases and J by 5 bases, with 17 bases between them. In nucleotides, the CDR3 is TGTGCCAGCAGCCAGGGACTTGCGCGTTGGGACGAGCAGTACTTC. Its translation is CASSQGLARWDEQYF.

V gene TRBV5-1 combines with J gene TRBJ1-2, with 7 bases fitting TRBD1. CDR1 SGHRS and CDR2 YFSETQ come from the germline V gene. Trimming at V came to 0 bases and at J to 8 bases, leaving 7 bases not matched to a gene. This CDR3 contains 14 residues. The CDR3 bases are TGCGCCAGCAGCTTGGGGGACAGCCTTACGGGCTACACCTTC. This translates into CASSLGDSLTGYTF. Using reference TRBV5-1 and TRBJ1-2 for the parts outside the CDR3, the full variable domain is KAGVTQTPRYLIKTRGQQVTLSCSPISGHRSVSWYQQTPGQGLQFLFEYFSETQRNKGNFPGRFSGRQFSNSRSEMNVSTLELGDSALYLCASSLGDSLTGYTFGSGTRLTVV.

This chain uses TRBV15 with TRBJ1-5, with 11 bases aligning to TRBD1. CDR3 length: 16 amino acids. CDR1 and CDR2 (germline): LNHNV, YYDKDF (reference sequence). With V trimmed by 2 bases and J by 7 bases, 7 bases remained unmatched. The CDR3 nucleotides are TGTGCCACCAGCAGACTCCCGGGACAGGGGGGACAGCCCCAGCATTTT. Protein: CATSRLPGQGGQPQHF.

This clone was observed once. The CDR3 DNA reads TGTGCCAGCAGTTCCGGGACAGGGAGAAACACCATATATTTT. This sequence encodes CASSSGTGRNTIYF. The gene calls are TRBV27 and TRBJ1-3, with 9 bases aligning to TRBD1. Trimming removed 4 bases from V and 5 bases from J; junction bases left unmatched: 3. CDR1 and CDR2 from the germline V gene are MNHEY and SMNVEV (reference sequence). This CDR3 is 14 amino acids long.

This sequence joins TRBV6-5 and TRBJ1-2; 10 nucleotides align to TRBD1. Losses at the gene ends were 5 bases for V and 6 bases for J; bases not matched to a gene: 9. Germline V CDR1 and CDR2: MNHEY, SVGAGI. The CDR3 runs 15 residues. In nucleotides, the CDR3 is TGTGCCAGCAGTCCGGAGACAGGGGGCAAGAATGGCTACACCTTC. It specifies CASSPETGGKNGYTF.

This clone was counted only a few times. The rearrangement joins TRBV7-3 to TRBJ2-5; maybe TRBD1 (6 bases). Germline V gives CDR1 SGHTA, CDR2 FQGTGA. The CDR3 has 13 amino acids. Trimming cost V 5 bases and J 3 bases, with 10 bases left between them. The CDR3 is CASSTQGKETQYF. CDR3 nucleotide sequence: TGTGCCAGCAGCACTCAGGGGAAAGAGACCCAGTACTTC.

The chain is built from TRBV5-4 and TRBJ2-1; 15 nucleotides agree with TRBD2. V lost 4 bases and J lost 6; bases outside the gene matches: 5. This CDR3 has 16 residues. CDR1 SGHNT and CDR2 YYREEE come from the germline V gene (reference sequence). In DNA form, the CDR3 reads TGTGCCAGCAGCGGGGGGGGACTAGCGGGAGGCAATGAGCAGTTCTTC. This gives the protein CASSGGGLAGGNEQFF.

The genes are TRBV6-5 and TRBJ1-3; unclear D gene. V was cut by 2 bases and J by 2 bases, with 7 bases left in between. Germline V lookup: CDR1 MNHEY, CDR2 SVGAGI. The CDR3 totals 14 residues. Here the CDR3 reads CASSYGEAGNTIYF. DNA for the CDR3: TGTGCCAGCAGTTACGGAGAAGCTGGAAACACCATATATTTT.